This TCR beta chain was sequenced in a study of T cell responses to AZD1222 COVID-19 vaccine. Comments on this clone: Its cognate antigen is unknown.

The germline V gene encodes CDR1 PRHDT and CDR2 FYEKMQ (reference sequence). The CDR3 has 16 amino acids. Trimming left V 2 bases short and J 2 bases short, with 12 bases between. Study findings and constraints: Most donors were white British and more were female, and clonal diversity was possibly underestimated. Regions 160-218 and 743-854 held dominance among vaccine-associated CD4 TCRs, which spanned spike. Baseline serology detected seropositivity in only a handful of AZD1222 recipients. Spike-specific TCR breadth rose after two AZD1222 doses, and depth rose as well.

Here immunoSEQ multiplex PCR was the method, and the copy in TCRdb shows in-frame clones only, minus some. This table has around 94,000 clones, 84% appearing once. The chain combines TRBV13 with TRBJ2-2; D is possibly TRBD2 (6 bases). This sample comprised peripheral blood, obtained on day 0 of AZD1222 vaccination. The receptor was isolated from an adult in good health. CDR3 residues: CASSLIRGKNTGELFF. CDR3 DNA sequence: TGTGCCAGCAGCTTAATCCGCGGGAAAAACACCGGGGAGCTGTTTTTT.